This T cell receptor beta chain was retrieved from a study of vaccination and CD4 T cells after COVID-19 (dated by TCRdb to between 2020 and 2023). In terms of the full investigation: Convalescent patients had a positive SARS-CoV-2 result on nasal swab PCR, and of these patients, under ten had mild disease and one had severe disease. For stimulating the cultures, overlapping spike peptide pools were used, derived from SARS-CoV-2 as well as from the common cold coronaviruses HCoV-NL63, HCoV-OC43 and HCoV-229E. In around ten COVID-19 convalescent patients and several infection-naive healthy vaccine recipients, the spike-specific CD4+ TCR repertoire before mRNA vaccination was compared with the repertoire after mRNA vaccination. Post-vaccine blood samples were obtained a median of approximately 74 days after the second vaccine dose, with a range of about 12 to 241 days. Participants received two doses of either the Pfizer-BioNTech BNT162b2 vaccine (n=8) or the Moderna mRNA-1273 vaccine (n=2). Post-COVID blood samples were collected from convalescent patients a median of approximately 100 days after diagnosis, with a range of about 30 to 161 days. For a few convalescent patients, samples were collected at an early post-vaccination timepoint (day 14) as well as at a late post-vaccination timepoint (days 161 to 241). The convalescent cohort included six males and four females, with two Hispanic individuals, seven Caucasians, two Asians and one multiracial person. As controls, cultures received a CEFX viral epitope pool (the positive control), an HIV-1 Nef peptide pool (the negative control), or no peptide at all.

Sample time point, as interpreted from the label and publication: late sampling 161 to 241 days after vaccination in a few convalescent patients. The meaning of the sample's treatment or condition label: approximately nine-day PBMC culture with coronavirus spike peptide pools or control peptides (ViraFEST assay). The ViraFEST assay, used in the study, expanded antigen-specific T cells with peptide pools and then identified the expanded clonotypes through TCR sequencing. The convalescent patients' positive SARS-CoV-2 PCR tests were from March to December 2020, which was before the Alpha, Beta and Delta variants emerged in the United States. Each well held around 2 million PBMCs cultured with 9 to 10 ug/ml peptide pools in IMDM containing around 4.5% human AB serum and 9 to 10 IU/ml IL-2. Half of the culture medium was replaced with fresh IL-2-containing medium on days 3 and 7. After 9 to 10 days of culture, CD4+ T cells were isolated by negative selection using the EasySep CD4+ T cell isolation kit. Ficoll-Paque Plus gradient centrifugation was used to isolate PBMCs from whole blood, and the isolated PBMCs were then either used fresh or cryopreserved at -140C. Culture conditions were generally each tested in triplicate wells.

Of note for this clonotype: The clone's antigen remains unknown. Base qualities are missing; no much larger clone stands one base away.

The junction shows trimming of 10 bases on V and 15 bases on J, plus 16 bases between the germline ends. The CDR1 and CDR2 encoded by the germline V gene are MNHEY and SVGEGT. From its cysteine to its phenylalanine, the CDR3 spans 11 amino acids. Only the CDR3 region is kept as DNA, spanning 33 bases read in frame from base 1. Libraries were constructed by PCR. DNA from cultured CD4+ T cells was subjected to TCR sequencing with the Oncomine TCR Beta short-read assay at the Johns Hopkins FTIC core. The QIAamp micro DNA kit was used to extract genomic DNA from the cultured CD4+ T cells. Oncomine TCR Beta libraries made from cultured CD4+ T cells were pooled using unique dual indexes and sequenced on an Illumina iSeq 100. Per the source publication's procedure: Non-productive sequences were removed, and CDR3s that did not start with C, did not end with F or W, or were shorter than 7 amino acids were discarded. Antigen-specific clonotypes were identified with the MANAFEST web application by comparing peptide-stimulated wells with reference and other culture wells. An FDR below 0.05, an odds ratio above 5, and a productive frequency above 0.1% in at least two of three replicate wells were required for clones to be considered positive. A clonotype counted as cross-reactive if it showed significant expansion both in the SARS-CoV-2 spike wells and in at least one common cold coronavirus spike condition. Levenshtein distances (stringdist) and unrooted phylogenetic trees (ape) in R version 3.6.1 were used to assess CDR3 homology. The public reads were quality trimmed at Q25 with fastp and then assembled into clones with MiXCR by TCRdb, keeping productive beta chains. Each CDR3 protein gets just one entry, which takes the most common genes and DNA from the rows behind it. These V and J calls rely on TCRdb rather than the paper's analysis. Present in this sample are around 15,000 distinct CDR3 sequences, about 59% of which were seen just once. The ten largest clones capture 16% of the sample.

The study at large found these results: An increase in the median number of SARS-CoV-2-reactive clonotypes from 20 to 25 after infection to a few dozen after vaccination was observed, but the change was not found to be significant. In convalescent patients, nearly all vaccine-specific clones (304 of 307) were found to be mono-reactive for SARS-CoV-2 spike rather than cross-reactive with common cold coronaviruses. The number of convalescent patients in the study was relatively small, and the study did not examine early timepoints following natural infection. Among convalescent patients, a median about 86% of the SARS-CoV-2-reactive clones seen after vaccination appeared only after vaccination, which suggests priming specific to the vaccine.

Sequences were derived from CD4+ T cells from blood, cultured in vitro, sampled about 7 months after SARS-CoV-2 vaccination. The receptor was derived from a human donor who had recovered from COVID-19. The chain employs TRBV6-2 or TRBV6-3 and TRBJ2-6; the D segment could be TRBD1, given 6 matching bases. The DNA is as follows: TGTGCCACTCAAGATAACAGGGCCCTGACTTTC. This codes for CATQDNRALTF.